The 19 T cell receptor beta chains below come from one sample, sequenced in a study of cytotoxic CD8 clonotypes in ibrutinib-treated CLL. The table came from immunoSEQ multiplex PCR; TCRdb's copy has only in-frame clones and leaves some out. Of around 160,000 clones in the sample, more than 65% were seen once. The specimen was PBMCs, collected after 12 months of ibrutinib treatment. The source of these receptors is a human donor with chronic lymphocytic leukemia.

The V call is TRBV18, the J call TRBJ2-7; 8 bases align to TRBD2. CDR1 KGHSH and CDR2 LQKENI come from the germline V gene. CDR3 length: 17 amino acids. Unmatched junction bases numbered 11, after V lost 3 bases and J lost 1 base. CDR3 bases: TGTGCCAGCTCACCCGGACTAGCCGAAAGGAGATCCTACGAGCAGTACTTC. Amino acids: CASSPGLAERRSYEQYF.

The chain employs TRBV25-1 and TRBJ2-3; 10 positions match TRBD2. Germline V gene lookup returns CDR1 MGHDK and CDR2 SYGVNS. The CDR3 has 16 residues. V was clipped by 1 base and J by 4 bases; unmatched bases: 5. CDR3: CASSESQRGGADTQYF. The CDR3 nucleotides are TGTGCCAGCAGTGAATCGCAGCGGGGGGGCGCAGATACGCAGTATTTT.

This clone was seen a single time. The chain links TRBV9 to TRBJ1-5; 11 bases map to TRBD1. V shed 0 bases and J 10 bases; nucleotides not matched to a gene: 6. Germline V gene data show CDR1 as SGDLS and CDR2 as YYNGEE. The CDR3 length is 15 residues. The CDR3 nucleotides read TGTGCCAGCAGCGTAGACGGACAGGGGGCGAATCCCCAGCATTTT. Translated, it gives CASSVDGQGANPQHF. The full variable domain, with the rest looked up from reference TRBV9 and TRBJ1-5, is DSGVTQTPKHLITATGQRVTLRCSPRSGDLSVYWYQQSLDQGLQFLIQYYNGEERAKGNILERFSAQQFPDLHSELNLSSLELGDSALYFCASSVDGQGANPQHFGDGTRLSIL.

This clone was seen at least ten times. The V gene is TRBV6-4, the J gene TRBJ1-6, with unresolved D. V lost 6 bases to trimming and J lost 14 bases, with 8 bases between them. This CDR3 spans 10 amino acids. The germline gives CDR1 MRHNA, CDR2 SNTAGT. Written as DNA, the CDR3 is TGTGCCAGCAGCCACATGTCCCTCCACTTT. This codes for CASSHMSLHF.

This chain uses TRBV11-3 with TRBJ2-1; TRBD1 agrees at 9 bases. The V segment lost 5 bases and the J segment 7 bases; nucleotides outside the gene matches: 3. The CDR3 runs to 13 residues. Germline assignment: CDR1 SGHNT and CDR2 YENEEA. For the CDR3, the DNA is TGTGCCAGCAGCGCCGGGACAGGGAATGAGCAGTTCTTC. Its protein is CASSAGTGNEQFF. Full variable domain (outside the CDR3, taken from reference TRBV11-3 and TRBJ2-1): EAGVVQSPRYKIIEKKQPVAFWCNPISGHNTLYWYLQNLGQGPELLIRYENEEAVDDSQLPKDRFSAERLKGVDSTLKIQPAELGDSAVYLCASSAGTGNEQFFGPGTRLTVL.

This chain connects TRBV11-2 to TRBJ2-2, with 10 nucleotides matching TRBD2. Germline lookup yields CDR1 SGHAT and CDR2 FQNNGV. J lost 6 bases, V lost 6 bases, and 7 bases had no gene match. The CDR3 contains 15 residues. The CDR3: CASRPGTSVAGELFF. CDR3 bases: TGTGCCAGCAGACCCGGGACTAGCGTCGCCGGGGAGCTGTTTTTT. The complete variable domain, with remaining parts taken from reference TRBV11-2 and TRBJ2-2, reads EAGVAQSPRYKIIEKRQSVAFWCNPISGHATLYWYQQILGQGPKLLIQFQNNGVVDDSQLPKDRFSAERLKGVDSTLKIQPAKLEDSAVYLCASRPGTSVAGELFFGEGSRLTVL.

This clone was observed once. The junction shows a germline mismatch at one end, possibly a read error. The rearrangement uses TRBV14 and TRBJ2-1; D not resolved. Germline V gene sequence: CDR1 SGHDN, CDR2 FVKESK. The CDR3 covers 11 residues. The CDR3 region is CASSSHNEQFF. DNA of the CDR3: TGTGCCAGCAGCTCCCACAATGAGCAGTTCTTC.

V is TRBV7-6 and J is TRBJ2-1; D may be TRBD1 (5 bases). This CDR3 contains 13 residues. Germline V CDR1 and CDR2: SGHVS, FNYEAQ. Trimming took 4 bases from V and 4 from J, leaving 8 bases between them. CDR3 region: CASSSRQYNEQFF. The CDR3 region has the DNA TGTGCCAGCAGCTCCAGACAGTACAATGAGCAGTTCTTC.

This clone was detected a few times. The V call is TRBV19, the J call TRBJ2-3, with 7 bases identical to TRBD2. The CDR3 consists of 15 residues. Per the germline V gene, CDR1 is LNHDA and CDR2 is SQIVND (reference sequence). The V segment lost 5 bases and the J segment 2 bases; nucleotides outside the gene matches: 7. The DNA of the CDR3 is TGTGCCAGTAGTCCGCGACTAGCCCACACAGATACGCAGTATTTT. It encodes CASSPRLAHTDTQYF. Complete variable domain (other parts from reference TRBV19 and TRBJ2-3): DGGITQSPKYLFRKEGQNVTLSCEQNLNHDAMYWYRQDPGQGLRLIYYSQIVNDFQKGDIAEGYSVSREKKESFPLTVTSAQKNPTAFYLCASSPRLAHTDTQYFGPGTRLTVL.

The chain recombines TRBV4-1 with TRBJ2-3; TRBD2 matches at 10 bases. CDR1 is MGHRA, CDR2 YSYEKL, per germline. The ends lost 0 bases at V and 2 bases at J; junction bases unmatched: 2. CDR3 size: 16 residues. The CDR3 loop reads CASSQELAGATDTQYF. In DNA, the CDR3 is TGCGCCAGCAGCCAAGAGCTAGCGGGGGCCACAGATACGCAGTATTTT.

The gene calls are TRBV28 and TRBJ2-1, with unresolved D. Germline assignment: CDR1 MDHEN and CDR2 SYDVKM. V was pared by 6 bases and J by 15 bases, with 15 bases between. The CDR3 contains 11 residues. The CDR3 bases are TGTGCCAGCAGCCCGACCGTGGGCCCGTTCTTC. It codes for CASSPTVGPFF.

This chain's CDR3 is CASLAGRSYNEQFF. In DNA form, the CDR3 reads TGTGCCAGCCTTGCGGGCAGATCCTACAATGAGCAGTTCTTC. The rearrangement joins TRBV28 to TRBJ2-1; D possibly corresponds to TRBD2 (5 bases). The CDR3 runs to 14 residues. Trimming took 8 bases from V and 1 from J, leaving 12 bases between them. From germline, CDR1 is MDHEN and CDR2 SYDVKM.

The J gene is TRBJ1-3, the V gene TRBV4-1; D is ambiguous. Per the germline V gene, CDR1 is MGHRA and CDR2 is YSYEKL. V was shortened by 1 base and J by 0 bases, with 10 bases between the two germline ends. This CDR3 comprises 16 residues. Here the CDR3 DNA reads TGCGCCAGCAGCCAAGTCACCGGGAGCTCTGGAAACACCATATATTTT. It codes for CASSQVTGSSGNTIYF.

This clone appeared a few times. The chain combines TRBV7-8 with TRBJ1-2; D is undetermined. V gave up 1 base and J gave up 1 base, with 10 bases separating them. The CDR3 length is 15 residues. Germline-derived CDR1 and CDR2 are SGHVS and FQNEAQ. CDR3 protein: CASSLEAWFNYGYTF. CDR3 nucleotides: TGTGCCAGCAGCTTAGAAGCTTGGTTTAACTATGGCTACACCTTC. Drawing the rest from reference TRBV7-8 and TRBJ1-2, the complete variable domain is GAGVSQSPRYKVAKRGQDVALRCDPISGHVSLFWYQQALGQGPEFLTYFQNEAQLDKSGLPSDRFFAERPEGSVSTLKIQRTQQEDSAVYLCASSLEAWFNYGYTFGSGTRLTVV.

The chain couples TRBV6-6 to TRBJ1-1, with D uncertain. The V end lost 5 bases, the J end lost 1 base, and 5 bases lay between the germline ends. This CDR3 has 12 residues. Germline CDR1 MNHNY, CDR2 SVGAGI (reference sequence). The CDR3 is CASSAQNTEAFF. The CDR3 nucleotides read TGTGCCAGCAGTGCGCAGAACACTGAAGCTTTCTTT.

The rearrangement joins TRBV6-6 to TRBJ1-1; 9 positions match TRBD1. The V segment lost 7 bases and the J segment 3 bases; nucleotides outside the gene matches: 6. Germline V gene lookup returns CDR1 MNHNY and CDR2 SVGAGI (reference sequence). The length of the CDR3 is 14 residues. CDR3 in DNA: TGTGCCAGCACCGAACAGGGGGCTCACACTGAAGCTTTCTTT. Protein sequence: CASTEQGAHTEAFF.

The chain links TRBV9 to TRBJ1-1; D perhaps matches TRBD1 (5 bases). This CDR3 is 14 amino acids long. Germline values: CDR1 SGDLS, CDR2 YYNGEE. With 0 bases removed from V and 5 bases from J, the gap between germline ends came to 11 bases. The CDR3 nucleotides are TGTGCCAGCAGCGTAGAACCGGGGGGAACTGAAGCTTTCTTT. Translated: CASSVEPGGTEAFF.

CDR3 protein: CAISDFGGVSGGSAKNIQYF. The CDR3 bases are TGTGCCATCAGTGATTTCGGGGGGGTCTCGGGCGGATCGGCCAAAAACATTCAGTACTTC. The chain is built from TRBV10-3 and TRBJ2-4, with TRBD2 matching over 8 bases. Germline-derived CDR1 and CDR2 are ENHRY and SYGVKD. V lost 3 bases and J lost 1; bases outside the gene matches: 17. The CDR3 has 20 amino acids.

The V and J genes are TRBV28 and TRBJ2-7; tentatively, D is TRBD1 or TRBD2 (5 bases each). Germline V gene data show CDR1 as MDHEN and CDR2 as SYDVKM. With 6 bases removed from V and 4 bases from J, the gap between germline ends came to 19 bases. The CDR3 spans 15 residues. The CDR3, as DNA: TGTGCCAGCAGCTCGCCGGGGCAAAGGCGTTACGAGCAGTACTTC. It encodes CASSSPGQRRYEQYF.